These 24 T cell receptor beta chains originate from one sample sequenced in a study of T cell repertoires in cytomegalovirus infection. TCRdb called the reads again in MiXCR, with one record for every CDR3 protein. The sample yields 200,000 to 300,000 distinct CDR3 sequences, approximately 9% seen once. Sequencing was carried out using PBMCs. These TCRs come from a human donor in good health (CMV status not recorded). Some clones in this sample may be carry-over from other donors' samples.

As concerns this clonotype: The junction departs from germline at one end; a sequencing error may be responsible. V and J are TRBV5-1 and TRBJ2-7; D perhaps matches TRBD2 (5 bases). The germline CDR1 and CDR2 sequences are SGHRS and YFSETQ. The CDR3 is 13 amino acids. The CDR3 loop is CASSFTSSSEQYF. In DNA, the CDR3 is TGCGCCAGCAGCTTTACTAGTTCCTCCGAGCAGTACTTC.

In this sample, this clonotype turned up a few times. The chain combines TRBV28 with TRBJ2-7; TRBD2 is a possible D gene (6 bases). CDR1 and CDR2 from the germline V gene are MDHEN and SYDVKM. Trimming took 3 bases from V and 5 from J, leaving 17 bases between them. This CDR3 has 15 residues. Here the CDR3 reads CASSLGGRMIDEQYF. CDR3 DNA sequence: TGTGCCAGCAGTTTGGGGGGACGGATGATTGACGAGCAGTACTTC.

This clonotype has ten or more counts. The rearrangement uses TRBV12-3 or TRBV12-4 and TRBJ2-7; D is undetermined. The CDR3 extends over 13 amino acids. V dropped 7 bases and J dropped 0 bases, with 10 bases sitting between them. Here the CDR3 reads CASKVHSSYEQYF. In DNA form, the CDR3 reads TGTGCCAGCAAAGTACACAGCTCCTACGAGCAGTACTTC.

This clonotype was detected many times. This chain links TRBV11-3 with TRBJ2-7, with no clear D. The V end lost 1 base, the J end lost 7 bases, and 8 bases lay between the germline ends. Germline CDR1 and CDR2: SGHNT and YENEEA. The CDR3 contains 12 residues. CDR3 bases: TGTGCCAGCAGCTTAGGACCTCTTGAGCAGTACTTC. Encoded protein: CASSLGPLEQYF.

This clonotype was found many times. This chain uses TRBV6-5 with TRBJ2-5; 7 bases map to TRBD2. Germline V gene lookup returns CDR1 MNHEY and CDR2 SVGAGI. Trimming cost V 6 bases and J 8 bases; bases outside gene matches: 6. The CDR3 consists of 12 residues. The CDR3 here is CASRSPGGTQYF. The CDR3 region has the DNA TGTGCCAGCAGATCCCCGGGGGGTACCCAGTACTTC.

There are a few counts of this clonotype. CDR3 nucleotide sequence: TGTGCCGCCTCCGGTGCAGGGATTAATTCACCCCTCCACTTT. Translated, it gives CAASGAGINSPLHF. V usage is TRBV7-9 and J usage is TRBJ1-6; D might be TRBD1 (5 bases). With 11 bases removed from V and 6 bases from J, the gap between germline ends came to 17 bases. The V gene's germline CDR1 is SEHNR and CDR2 FQNEAQ (reference sequence). The CDR3 is made up of 14 amino acids. Full variable domain (missing parts from reference TRBV7-9 and TRBJ1-6): DTGVSQNPRHKITKRGQNVTFRCDPISEHNRLYWYRQTLGQGPEFLTYFQNEAQLEKSRLLSDRFSAERPKGSFSTLEIQRTEQGDSAMYLCAASGAGINSPLHFGNGTRLTVT.

Ten or more counts support this clonotype. The chain links TRBV7-2 to TRBJ2-1, with 15 bases matching TRBD2. Germline CDR1 and CDR2: SGHTA and FQGNSA. The ends lost 5 bases at V and 6 bases at J; junction bases unmatched: 2. CDR3 length equals 15 residues. The CDR3 coding sequence is TGTGCCAGCAGCCCGGGACTAGCGGGGGGCAATGAGCAGTTCTTC. Residues: CASSPGLAGGNEQFF.

The chain combines TRBV5-6 with TRBJ1-5; unclear D gene. CDR1 is SGHDT, CDR2 YYEEEE, per germline. This CDR3 is built from 15 residues. Trimming removed 3 bases at V and 6 bases at J, with 16 bases between. This chain's CDR3 is CASSSLNSRGQPQHF. The CDR3 nucleotides are TGTGCCAGCAGCTCCCTTAACTCCCGCGGTCAGCCCCAGCATTTT.

Many counts were recorded for this clonotype. J is TRBJ2-7 and V is TRBV20-1; 10 bases map to TRBD2. V lost 4 bases to trimming and J lost 2 bases; unmatched junction nucleotides: 5. In germline, CDR1 is DFQATT, CDR2 SNEGSKA (reference sequence). This CDR3 spans 14 amino acids. CDR3 sequence (DNA): TGCAGTGCTACACCGGGACTAGCGACCTACGAGCAGTACTTC. It is translated as CSATPGLATYEQYF.

This chain's CDR3 is CASSLLGRGEQFF. CDR3 DNA sequence: TGTGCCAGCAGTTTACTAGGGAGAGGGGAGCAGTTCTTC. The J gene is TRBJ2-1, the V gene TRBV12-3 or TRBV12-4; D might be TRBD2 (5 bases). V was pared by 2 bases and J by 10 bases, with 12 bases between. The length of the CDR3 is 13 residues.

A few counts support this clonotype. The chain links TRBV20-1 to TRBJ1-2; D ambiguous. Trimming removed 5 bases from V and 4 bases from J, with 11 bases in between. Germline V gene lookup returns CDR1 DFQATT and CDR2 SNEGSKA (reference sequence). This CDR3 is built from 12 residues. In DNA, the CDR3 is TGCAGTGCTTACAGTGACTCCTATGGCTACACCTTC. Amino acids: CSAYSDSYGYTF.

The J gene is TRBJ2-3, the V gene TRBV7-9; no clear D. This CDR3 is built from 16 residues. Germline V gives CDR1 SEHNR, CDR2 FQNEAQ (reference sequence). V was cut by 4 bases and J by 2 bases, with 16 bases left in between. CDR3: CASSSRHFVNTDTQYF. For the CDR3, the DNA is TGTGCCAGCAGCTCGAGACACTTCGTTAACACAGATACGCAGTATTTT.

This clonotype was picked up many times. J is TRBJ1-2 and V is TRBV7-2, with TRBD1 matching 10 bases. The CDR3 has 14 amino acids. Germline lookup yields CDR1 SGHTA and CDR2 FQGNSA. V gave up 1 base and J gave up 8 bases; unmatched junction bases: 4. The chain's CDR3 is CASSLGTGGGGYTF. The CDR3 bases are TGTGCCAGCAGCTTAGGGACAGGGGGGGGAGGCTACACCTTC.

Turning to this clonotype: This clone may be a read error of a much larger clone one base away. CDR3 loop: CASSFERPSTEAFF. The DNA for the CDR3 is TGTGCCAGCAGCTTCGAAAGGCCGAGTACTGAAGCTTTCTTT. J is TRBJ1-1 and V is TRBV5-3; D is undetermined. TRBV5-3 is recorded as an ORF, its role being uncertain. The CDR3 is 14 residues long.

The sample holds many counts of this clonotype. V and J are TRBV7-7 and TRBJ2-7; no firm D call. The length of the CDR3 is 13 residues. From germline, CDR1 is SSHAT and CDR2 FNYEAQ (reference sequence). CDR3 sequence (DNA): TGTTGCCCGCGGTGGCAGCCCTTCTACGAGCAGTACTTC. Protein: CCPRWQPFYEQYF. The whole variable domain, remainder taken from reference TRBV7-7 and TRBJ2-7, is GAGVSQSPRYKVTKRGQDVTLRCDPISSHATLYWYQQALGQGPEFLTYFNYEAQPDKSGLPSDRFSAERPEGSISTLTIQRTEQRDSAMYRCCPRWQPFYEQYFGPGTRLTVT.

This clonotype has a count of ten or more. The V and J genes are TRBV6-5 and TRBJ2-7; 7 nucleotides align to TRBD1. Germline CDR1 and CDR2: MNHEY and SVGAGI. The CDR3 spans 13 residues. Unmatched junction bases numbered 5, after V lost 2 bases and J lost 7 bases. CDR3 protein: CASSYRGGLEQYF. The CDR3 DNA is TGTGCCAGCAGTTACAGAGGGGGCCTGGAGCAGTACTTC.

This clonotype occurred many times. This chain connects TRBV5-1 to TRBJ2-2; D perhaps matches TRBD2 (5 bases). The CDR3 length is 15 residues. V was trimmed by 1 base and J by 2 bases, leaving 9 bases between them. Per germline, CDR1 SGHRS and CDR2 YFSETQ. The CDR3 sequence: CASSLRTFNTGELFF. In DNA form, the CDR3 reads TGCGCCAGCAGCTTGCGGACTTTCAACACCGGGGAGCTGTTTTTT.

This clonotype was seen a few times. The chain joins TRBV15 to TRBJ1-5, with D possibly being TRBD1 (5 bases). The CDR3 has 10 residues. Trimming removed 8 bases at V and 8 bases at J, with 7 bases between. Germline lookup yields CDR1 LNHNV and CDR2 YYDKDF (reference sequence). This CDR3 is CATGTEPQHF. The CDR3 nucleotides read TGTGCCACCGGGACGGAGCCCCAGCATTTT.

In its sample, this clonotype was seen many times. This chain links TRBV7-4 with TRBJ2-1; 11 bases align to TRBD1. Unmatched junction bases numbered 4, after V lost 0 bases and J lost 6 bases. The CDR3 sequence is 16 residues long. In germline, CDR1 is SGHVT, CDR2 SQSDAQ. Here the CDR3 reads CASSLASGTGGNEQFF. The CDR3 nucleotides are TGTGCCAGCAGCTTAGCCTCCGGGACAGGGGGCAATGAGCAGTTCTTC.

This clonotype was seen at least ten times. The V call is TRBV7-2, the J call TRBJ1-3; 10 bases are a match to TRBD1. The J segment lost 4 bases and the V segment lost 1 base, leaving 4 bases of the junction unmatched. This CDR3 is 16 amino acids long. Looked up from germline, CDR1 is SGHTA and CDR2 is FQGNSA. In nucleotides, the CDR3 is TGTGCCAGCAGCTTAGTTCGGACAGGGGGAGGAAACACCATATATTTT. Translation gives CASSLVRTGGGNTIYF.

This clonotype has a count of ten or more. This chain uses TRBV7-8 with TRBJ1-1; D is ambiguous. In germline, CDR1 is SGHVS, CDR2 FQNEAQ. The V end lost 1 base, the J end lost 6 bases, and 12 bases lay between the germline ends. The CDR3 extends over 14 amino acids. CDR3 nucleotides: TGTGCCAGCAGCTTAGTTGGTATATTAGCTGAAGCTTTCTTT. It translates to CASSLVGILAEAFF.

This clonotype turned up a few times. This chain uses TRBV11-2 with TRBJ2-1; possibly TRBD2 for D (6 bases). V was trimmed by 2 bases and J by 9 bases, leaving 23 bases between them. Germline values: CDR1 SGHAT, CDR2 FQNNGV. CDR3 size: 17 residues. The CDR3 DNA follows: TGTGCCAGCAGCTTAACCCCCACTAGCAGGAGGGCGAGTGAGCAGTTCTTC. This translates into CASSLTPTSRRASEQFF.

This clonotype was seen ten or more times. This chain links TRBV4-3 with TRBJ2-1; D is possibly TRBD2 (5 bases). The germline V gene has CDR1 LGHNA and CDR2 YSLEER. The CDR3 totals 17 residues. Trimming shortened V by 0 bases and J by 2 bases, and 14 bases separated the two germline ends. CDR3 loop: CASSQEDSGSTYNEQFF. CDR3 in DNA: TGCGCCAGCAGCCAAGAGGATTCGGGGAGTACCTACAATGAGCAGTTCTTC.

The gene calls are TRBV29-1 and TRBJ2-5, with 7 positions matching TRBD1. Germline trimming cut 7 bases from V and 1 base from J; bases unmatched to any gene: 12. CDR1 is SQVTM and CDR2 is ANQGSEA in the germline V gene. The CDR3 consists of 15 residues. CDR3 residues: CSGMWGQTTQETQYF. The CDR3 nucleotides read TGCAGCGGTATGTGGGGACAGACTACCCAAGAGACCCAGTACTTC.